A selection of T cell receptor beta chains follows, all from one sample in a study of tumor-infiltrating lymphocytes in primary liver carcinoma. One entry per CDR3 protein, called by TCRdb with MiXCR from the multiplex PCR reads. The sample lists about 100,000 distinct CDR3 sequences, around two thirds occurring once. The source material was liver tumor tissue from sampling region 5. Receptors originate from a woman aged 55-69 years with primary liver carcinoma and hepatitis B virus infection. The CDR3 runs from the conserved cysteine through the conserved F or W. Fields, in order: V gene, D gene, J gene, clone size, CDR3 DNA, CDR3 protein. D genes are given only for firm matches. Only part of the rows carry a size: once, few, many, or a class if the clone is expanded.

TRBV11-2	NA	TRBJ1-3	NA	TGTGCCAACAGTTCGACAAGGGAGGAGGGAAACACCATATATTTT	CANSSTREEGNTIYF
TRBV28	TRBD2	TRBJ2-5	NA	TGTGCCAGCAGCGGAGGGGGGACTAGCGGGAGGGCCTCGGAGACCCACTACTTC	CASSGGGTSGRASETHYF
TRBV29-1	NA	TRBJ2-2	many	TGCAGCGTTGTCGGACAGTACACCGGGGAGCTGTTTTTT	CSVVGQYTGELFF
TRBV29-1	NA	TRBJ2-7	many	TGCAGCGTTCGACTCGCTTCCTACGAGCAGTACTTC	CSVRLASYEQYF
TRBV6-5	TRBD2	TRBJ2-7	NA	TGTGCTAGCAATGACCCGGGACTAGCGGGAGCTGGCGAGCAGTACTTC	CASNDPGLAGAGEQYF
TRBV28	TRBD1	TRBJ2-1	once	TGTGCCAGCAGTCAAACCGGGACAGGGGTGGAGGTTGGATACGGGGGAGCCTACAATGAGCAGTTCTTC	CASSQTGTGVEVGYGGAYNEQFF
TRBV11-3	TRBD1	TRBJ2-7	NA	TGTGGCGGCAACCCCGGGACAGGGGGCAACTACGAGCAGTACTTC	CGGNPGTGGNYEQYF
TRBV5-5	NA	TRBJ1-6	many	TGTGCCAGCAGCTTGATCAGGGGCCTTAATTCACCCCTCCACTTT	CASSLIRGLNSPLHF
TRBV12-3/TRBV12-4	NA	TRBJ2-7	NA	TGTGTCGGCAGTTCAACCTACGAGCAGTACTTC	CVGSSTYEQYF
TRBV5-4	NA	TRBJ1-2	NA	TGTGCCAGCAGCTTGGCTCCGCGCGAGACTGGATATGGCTACACCTTC	CASSLAPRETGYGYTF
TRBV29-1	NA	TRBJ2-1	many	TGCAGCGTTGAAGTTTGGGGTACCTACAATGAGCAGTTCTTC	CSVEVWGTYNEQFF
TRBV7-9	TRBD1	TRBJ2-1	NA	TGTGCCAGCCGGGACAGGGGTGGAAGTGAGCAGTTCTTC	CASRDRGGSEQFF
TRBV6-5	NA	TRBJ1-1	many	TGTGCCAGCAGTTACTCGGCGGGCACTGAAGCTTTCTTT	CASSYSAGTEAFF
TRBV5-4	TRBD1	TRBJ1-2	NA	TGCGCCAGCAGTAAGGGAGGACAGGGCACCTATGTCTACACCTTC	CASSKGGQGTYVYTF
TRBV5-4	TRBD2	TRBJ2-3	NA	TGTGCAAGCAGCTTGGGGCGGGGGAGTCACACAGGTACGCAGTATTTT	CASSLGRGSHTGTQYF
TRBV4-2	NA	TRBJ1-5	once	TGTACCAGCAGCCAAACAGCTGCTCAGCCCCAGCATTTT	CTSSQTAAQPQHF
TRBV25-1	NA	TRBJ2-3	NA	TGTGCCAGCAGTGAGGCCGCGGGCTACACAGATACGCAGTATTTT	CASSEAAGYTDTQYF
TRBV29-1	TRBD1	TRBJ2-7	NA	TGCAACGCTGAACAGGGGGCGGGCTACGAGCAGTACTTC	CNAEQGAGYEQYF
TRBV7-9	NA	TRBJ1-1	NA	TGTGCCAGCAGCTTATTTGCTGCTGGGAACACTGAAGCTTTCTTT	CASSLFAAGNTEAFF
TRBV4-1	TRBD1	TRBJ1-1	many	TGCGCCAGCAGCCCAGCCCAAGGGACAGTAAACACTGAAGCTTTCTTT	CASSPAQGTVNTEAFF
TRBV11-2	NA	TRBJ2-4	NA	TGCGCCTGCAGCTTAGCCCCGGCAGAGCAAAACATTCAGTACTTC	CACSLAPAEQNIQYF
TRBV28	NA	TRBJ1-1	NA	TGTGCCAGCACTTCGGGGGACAAATTTGAAGCTTTCTTT	CASTSGDKFEAFF
TRBV12-3/TRBV12-4	NA	TRBJ1-2	many	TGTGCCAGCGGCAGATCATCGGACTATGGCTACACCTTC	CASGRSSDYGYTF
TRBV28	TRBD2	TRBJ2-1	few	TGTGCCAGCACCGGTGGCGGGGGAGTCGTTAATGAGCAGTTCTTC	CASTGGGGVVNEQFF
TRBV4-1	TRBD2	TRBJ2-1	NA	TGCGCCAGTAGCCAAGGGACTAGCGGGACCAATGTGCAGTTCTTC	CASSQGTSGTNVQFF
TRBV11-2	NA	TRBJ2-7	NA	TGCGGAAGCAGCTTAGGACTAACCTACGAGCAGTACTTC	CGSSLGLTYEQYF
TRBV10-3	TRBD1	TRBJ2-3	NA	TGTGCCATCAGCTCAACGGCCGTGACAGGGCGCACAGATACGCAGTATTTT	CAISSTAVTGRTDTQYF
TRBV7-7	TRBD2	TRBJ2-5	NA	TGTGCTAGCAGCTTAGGGCGGCAGACTAGCGGGGGAGAGACCCAGTACTTC	CASSLGRQTSGGETQYF
TRBV29-1	TRBD1	TRBJ2-7	few	TGCAGTGCTAGGACAGGGGACGAATATGAGCAGTACTTC	CSARTGDEYEQYF
TRBV28	NA	TRBJ1-4	many	TGTGCCAGCAGTACCTCCGGGGCCAGCAATGAAAAACTGTTTTTT	CASSTSGASNEKLFF
TRBV28	TRBD1	TRBJ2-6	NA	TGTGCCAGCAGTTCGAATCCAGGGGGCGCCTTTGGGGCCAACGTCCTGACTTTC	CASSSNPGGAFGANVLTF
TRBV6-2/TRBV6-3	TRBD2	TRBJ2-3	once	TGTACCAGCCAAGCGGGAGAGGCCACAGATACGCAGTACTTT	CTSQAGEATDTQYF
TRBV4-1	NA	TRBJ2-7	once	TGCGCCAGCAGCCAAGCGGAACAGAGTTACGAGCAGGACTTT	CASSQAEQSYEQDF
TRBV7-9	NA	TRBJ1-1	many	TGTGCCAGCAGCTTAGTTGTGGCTATGAACACTGAAGCTTTCTTT	CASSLVVAMNTEAFF
TRBV12-1	NA	TRBJ2-6	once	TGTGCCAGCAGCAACCGGGGGGGAGACACCTTCGTCCTGACTTTC	CASSNRGGDTFVLTF
TRBV12-3/TRBV12-4	NA	TRBJ2-7	NA	TGTGCCAGCAGTTTAGCGAGTTGGCTGAGCTCTGTGGACTACGAGCAGCACTTC	CASSLASWLSSVDYEQHF
TRBV7-8	NA	TRBJ2-1	few	TGTGCCAGCAGCCACAGGGCAGGTAATGAGCAGTTATTC	CASSHRAGNEQLF
TRBV11-2	NA	TRBJ2-1	NA	TGTGCCAGCAGCTCGACTAGTACCTACAATGAGCAACTCTTC	CASSSTSTYNEQLF
TRBV12-3/TRBV12-4	TRBD1	TRBJ1-1	NA	TGTGCTAAGAGTCCCCGGACAGGGACTGAAGCTTTCTTT	CAKSPRTGTEAFF
TRBV12-3/TRBV12-4	NA	TRBJ2-5	NA	TGTGCCAGCAGTTTTTCAGGGCCTTTGCTGGGGCAAGAGACCCAGTACTTC	CASSFSGPLLGQETQYF
TRBV28	NA	TRBJ1-3	NA	TGTGCCAGCGCCTCGGCGGAAGGCGGGAGAAACACCATATATTTT	CASASAEGGRNTIYF
TRBV13	NA	TRBJ2-7	NA	TGTGCCAGCAGTGCCGAAGGAGGCAGACTACTGGAGCAGTACTTC	CASSAEGGRLLEQYF